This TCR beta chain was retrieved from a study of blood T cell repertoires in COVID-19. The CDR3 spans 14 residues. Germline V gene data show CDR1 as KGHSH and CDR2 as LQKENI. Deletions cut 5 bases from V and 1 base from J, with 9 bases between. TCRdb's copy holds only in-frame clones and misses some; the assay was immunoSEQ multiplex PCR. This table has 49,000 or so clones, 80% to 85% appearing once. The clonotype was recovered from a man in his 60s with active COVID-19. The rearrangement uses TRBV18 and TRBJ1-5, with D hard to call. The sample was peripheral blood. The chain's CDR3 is CASSYDISNQPQHF. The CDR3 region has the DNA TGTGCCAGCTCATACGACATAAGCAATCAGCCCCAGCATTTT.